This T cell receptor beta chain originates from a study of OX40 agonist ivuxolimab in advanced cancers. Study results and limitations: Clonal expansion was seen in CD4+ and CD8+ blood T cells by week 6 at 0.1 to 3.0 mg/kg.

The assay was immunoSEQ multiplex PCR, and TCRdb's table has in-frame clones only and misses some. Here the sample spans approximately 100,000 clones, under 95% being singletons. CDR1 is MNHEY, CDR2 SMNVEV, per germline (reference sequence). The length of the CDR3 is 16 residues. Trimming cost V 3 bases and J 0 bases, with 9 bases left between them. Comment on this clone: Its antigen is currently unknown.

The sequence came from an adult with an advanced solid tumor such as melanoma, head and neck, liver or kidney cancer. V and J are TRBV27 and TRBJ1-6; no firm D call. The material was CD4+ or CD8+ T cells sorted from blood, obtained in a trial of the OX40 agonist ivuxolimab. CDR3 nucleotide sequence: TGTGCCAGCAGTTTTGAGCGGAGCTCCTATAATTCACCCCTCCACTTT. Its protein is CASSFERSSYNSPLHF.